One sample yielded the 10 T cell receptor beta chains listed below, sequenced in a study of T cell responses to AZD1222 COVID-19 vaccine (dated by TCRdb to the early 2020s). The time point label, as the study defines it: baseline before first vaccination. To prepare the library, the immunoSEQ multiplex PCR assay was applied. TCRdb re-hosts the immuneACCESS table, in-frame sequences only. Its copies lack some clones; in the studies checked, an unresolved V gene accounts for under half of them, and the cause for the rest is not known. This sample comprises 170,000 or so clones, 85% to 95% of them detected only once. The top ten hold over 0.8% of the sample. The sample was peripheral blood, taken on day 0 of AZD1222 vaccination. The receptor source for this set is an adult in good health.

This clone was recorded a few times. At the DNA level, this CDR3 is encoded by other sequences in the same sample as well. V usage is TRBV4-1 and J usage is TRBJ2-7; 7 bases map to TRBD1. CDR3 length equals 13 residues. CDR1 and CDR2 (germline): MGHRA, YSYEKL. Trimming took 2 bases from V and 3 from J; bases not matched to a gene: 1. The CDR3 DNA reads as TGCGCCAGCAGCCAATCAGGGGGCTACGAGCAGTACTTC. Residues: CASSQSGGYEQYF.

This clone was counted a single time. The genes are TRBV5-1 and TRBJ2-2, with 7 nucleotides matching TRBD1. This CDR3 has 16 residues. Germline CDR1 SGHRS, CDR2 YFSETQ. J was trimmed by 0 bases and V by 4 bases; bases with no gene match: 6. DNA for the CDR3: TGCGCCAGCAGCCCCTCGACAGGGTCGAACACCGGGGAGCTGTTTTTT. The encoded protein is CASSPSTGSNTGELFF.

The chain recombines TRBV11-2 with TRBJ2-1, with TRBD2 identical over 10 bases. The CDR3 has 15 residues. V lost 5 bases, J lost 7 bases, and 8 bases stayed unmatched. CDR1 is SGHAT and CDR2 is FQNNGV in the germline V gene. The CDR3 DNA sequence: TGTGCCAGCAGCCCCCTAGCGGGGGTGTTGAATGAGCAGTTCTTC. Translated, it gives CASSPLAGVLNEQFF.

As DNA, the CDR3 is TGTGCCAGCAGCCAAGAGGGTAGCGGGGGGGCAAATGAGCAGTTCTTC. Its protein is CASSQEGSGGANEQFF. This chain connects TRBV4-2 to TRBJ2-1; 11 nucleotides line up with TRBD2. CDR3 size: 16 residues. CDR1 and CDR2 (germline): LGHNA, YNFKEQ. V lost 0 bases to trimming and J lost 7 bases; unmatched junction nucleotides: 5.

This chain links TRBV12-3 or TRBV12-4 with TRBJ1-2, with unresolved D. V was pared by 0 bases and J by 4 bases, with 6 bases between. The CDR3 consists of 13 residues. CDR3 protein: CASSLASSYGYTF. CDR3 nucleotide sequence: TGTGCCAGCAGTTTAGCCAGCAGCTATGGCTACACCTTC.

This sequence joins TRBV6-6 and TRBJ1-1; 12 bases agree with TRBD1. The CDR3 extends over 17 amino acids. V trimming: 5 bases; J trimming: 1 base; junction bases outside the gene matches: 8. Germline V lookup: CDR1 MNHNY, CDR2 SVGAGI (reference sequence). In nucleotides, the CDR3 is TGTGCCAGCAGTCTTCCGGGACAGGGGGCGGGGAACACTGAAGCTTTCTTT. Amino acids: CASSLPGQGAGNTEAFF.

The chain carries TRBV24-1 and TRBJ2-3; possibly TRBD1 or TRBD2 for D (5 bases each). The V end lost 1 base, the J end lost 0 bases, and 7 bases lay between the germline ends. CDR1 KGHDR and CDR2 SFDVKD come from the germline V gene. This CDR3 is built from 15 residues. The CDR3 is CATSDLRDSTDTQYF. The DNA of the CDR3 is TGTGCCACCAGTGATTTACGGGACAGCACAGATACGCAGTATTTT.

V is TRBV11-3 and J is TRBJ2-7, with TRBD2 as a possible D gene (6 bases). This CDR3 comprises 14 residues. The germline CDR1 and CDR2 sequences are SGHNT and YENEEA. Between the trimmed V and J ends, which lost 3 bases and 4 bases, there was a span of 13 bases. Written as DNA, the CDR3 is TGTGCCAGCAGCTTTAAAGCGGGTTTGTACGAGCAGTACTTC. This gives the protein CASSFKAGLYEQYF.

This clone has only a few counts. The V call is TRBV24-1, the J call TRBJ1-1; tentatively, D is TRBD1 (5 bases). With 3 bases removed from V and 0 bases from J, the gap between germline ends came to 13 bases. This CDR3 spans 16 amino acids. Germline V gene lookup returns CDR1 KGHDR and CDR2 SFDVKD. The CDR3 protein is CATSDKGPSMNTEAFF. In nucleotides, the CDR3 is TGTGCCACCAGTGATAAGGGACCGTCCATGAACACTGAAGCTTTCTTT.

The V gene is TRBV6-1, the J gene TRBJ2-5; D tentatively fits TRBD1 or TRBD2 (5 bases each). V was shortened by 3 bases and J by 5 bases, with 16 bases between the two germline ends. Per germline, CDR1 MNHNS and CDR2 SASEGT. CDR3 length equals 15 residues. The CDR3 reads CASSEGLAPAETQYF. In DNA, the CDR3 is TGTGCCAGCAGTGAGGGGCTAGCCCCGGCTGAGACCCAGTACTTC.